This record looks at one T cell receptor (beta chain) sequence and its context. No antigen is known for it. This specimen comes from a study of cytomegalovirus exposure and HLA in healthy donors. Study at large: Around 77% of roughly 400 genotyped donors fell in the Caucasian-associated ancestry cluster.

The PCR had 60 Vbeta and 13 Jbeta primers. The protocol was immunoSEQ multiplex PCR, while the TCRdb copy is restricted to in-frame clones and leaves out a portion. Seen here are about 130,000 clones, 60% to 75% observed once, and the top ten hold about 4%. Germline V gene data show CDR1 as SGHTA and CDR2 as FQGTGA. V lost 5 bases to trimming and J lost 4 bases; unmatched junction nucleotides: 19. This CDR3 is built from 19 residues. Study-wide findings and caveats: The study labeled 150 or so TCR beta chains cytomegalovirus-associated. Among donors in an Asian-associated ancestry cluster, a later analysis reportedly found fewer N-insertions than the roughly 730-donor mean. Productive rates of about 87% or about 30% were seen for most TCR beta V segments in an earlier analysis.

V usage is TRBV7-3 and J usage is TRBJ2-3, with 9 bases identical to TRBD1. Sequencing input: PBMCs. This TCR was recovered from a woman aged 45-65 years in good health and CMV-seropositive. In DNA form, the CDR3 reads TGTGCCAGCAGCACCCGGGGATATATTGGGACAGGGTTGCCAGATACGCAGTATTTT. Its translation: CASSTRGYIGTGLPDTQYF.